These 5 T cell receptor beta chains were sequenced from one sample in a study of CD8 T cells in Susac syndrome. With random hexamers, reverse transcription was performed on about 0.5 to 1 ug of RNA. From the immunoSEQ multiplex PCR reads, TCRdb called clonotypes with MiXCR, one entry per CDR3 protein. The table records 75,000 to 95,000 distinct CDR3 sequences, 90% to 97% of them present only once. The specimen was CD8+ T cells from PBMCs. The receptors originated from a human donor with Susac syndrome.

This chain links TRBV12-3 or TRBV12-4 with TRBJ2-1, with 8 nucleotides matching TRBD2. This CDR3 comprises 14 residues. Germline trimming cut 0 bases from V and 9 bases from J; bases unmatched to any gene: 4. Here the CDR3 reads CASSLASGVTEQFF. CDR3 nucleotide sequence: TGTGCCAGCAGTTTAGCTAGCGGGGTTACTGAGCAGTTCTTC.

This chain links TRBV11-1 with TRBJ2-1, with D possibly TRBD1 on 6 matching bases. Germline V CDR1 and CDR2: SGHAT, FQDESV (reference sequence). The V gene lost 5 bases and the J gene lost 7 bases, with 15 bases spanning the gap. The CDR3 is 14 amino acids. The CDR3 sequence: CASSRTGNRNEQFF. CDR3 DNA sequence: TGTGCCAGCAGCCGAACAGGGAATCGGAATGAGCAGTTCTTC.

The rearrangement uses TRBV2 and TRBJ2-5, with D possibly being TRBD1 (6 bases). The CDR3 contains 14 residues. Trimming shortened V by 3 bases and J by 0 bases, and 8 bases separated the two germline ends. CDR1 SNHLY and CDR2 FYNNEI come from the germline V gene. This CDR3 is CASSDGQNQETQYF. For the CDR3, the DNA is TGTGCCAGCAGTGATGGACAGAACCAAGAGACCCAGTACTTC.

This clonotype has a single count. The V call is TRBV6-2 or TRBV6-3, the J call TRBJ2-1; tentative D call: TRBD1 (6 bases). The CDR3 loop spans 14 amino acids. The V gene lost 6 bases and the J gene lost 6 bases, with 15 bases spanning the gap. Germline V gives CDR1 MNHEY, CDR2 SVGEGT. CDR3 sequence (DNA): TGTGCCAGCAGCTCGTGGGGGCCGAGCAATGAGCAGTTCTTC. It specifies CASSSWGPSNEQFF.

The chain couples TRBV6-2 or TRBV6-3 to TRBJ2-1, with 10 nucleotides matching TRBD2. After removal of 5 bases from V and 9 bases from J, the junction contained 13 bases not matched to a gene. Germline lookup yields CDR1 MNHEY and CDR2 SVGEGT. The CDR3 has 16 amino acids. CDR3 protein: CASSNPPGTSVGEQFF. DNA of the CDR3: TGTGCCAGCAGTAACCCCCCCGGGACTAGCGTCGGTGAGCAGTTCTTC.